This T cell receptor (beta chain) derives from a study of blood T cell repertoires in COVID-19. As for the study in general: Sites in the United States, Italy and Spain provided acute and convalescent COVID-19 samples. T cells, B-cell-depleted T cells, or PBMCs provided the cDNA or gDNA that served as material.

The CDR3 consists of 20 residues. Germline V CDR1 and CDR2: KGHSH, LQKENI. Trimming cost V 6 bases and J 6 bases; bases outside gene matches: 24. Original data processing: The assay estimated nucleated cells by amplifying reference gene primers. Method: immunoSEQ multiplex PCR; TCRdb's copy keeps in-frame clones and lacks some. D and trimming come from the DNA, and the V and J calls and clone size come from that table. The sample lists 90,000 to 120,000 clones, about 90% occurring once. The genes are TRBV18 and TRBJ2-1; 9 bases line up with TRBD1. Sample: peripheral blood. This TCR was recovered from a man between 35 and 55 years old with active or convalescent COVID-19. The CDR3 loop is CASSGSGTGSLQGRFNEQFF. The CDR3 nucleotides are TGTGCCAGCTCTGGCTCCGGGACAGGGTCGCTTCAGGGTCGGTTCAATGAGCAGTTCTTC.